The 14 T cell receptor beta chains below come from one sample, sequenced in a study of T cell responses to AZD1222 COVID-19 vaccine. Only in-frame clones appear in the TCRdb table, and some are missing; sequencing was by immunoSEQ multiplex PCR. The data contain tens of thousands of clones, approximately 90% of them singletons. The source was peripheral blood, collected 28 days after the second AZD1222 dose. The source of these receptors is an adult who received the AZD1222 COVID-19 vaccine.

The chain carries TRBV14 and TRBJ2-1; D tentatively fits TRBD1 or TRBD2 (5 bases each). Per the germline V gene, CDR1 is SGHDN and CDR2 is FVKESK. CDR3 length: 12 amino acids. The V and J ends lost 2 bases and 7 bases respectively, with 6 bases between them. The DNA of the CDR3 is TGTGCCAGCAGCCAATGGGGGAATGAGCAGTTCTTC. Amino acid sequence: CASSQWGNEQFF.

This clone was counted a single time. This chain uses TRBV7-9 with TRBJ2-1, with D hard to call. With 6 bases removed from V and 15 bases from J, the gap between germline ends came to 21 bases. Germline CDR1 reads SEHNR; CDR2 reads FQNEAQ (reference sequence). This CDR3 contains 13 residues. As DNA, the CDR3 is TGTGCCAGCAGTCCCATTTCAGACACCGTTCCGTTCTTC. Protein: CASSPISDTVPFF.

This rearrangement joins TRBV27 to TRBJ1-6; D may be TRBD1 (6 bases). The V end was cut by 2 bases, the J end by 7 bases, with 9 bases between. The CDR3 has 14 residues. Germline V lookup: CDR1 MNHEY, CDR2 SMNVEV (reference sequence). CDR3 amino acids: CASSLQGLNSPLHF. As DNA, the CDR3 is TGTGCCAGCAGTTTACAGGGGTTAAATTCACCCCTCCACTTT.

The chain has TRBV5-1 and TRBJ1-4; 10 bases fit TRBD1. The CDR3 loop spans 16 amino acids. CDR1 and CDR2 from the germline V gene are SGHRS and YFSETQ. The V and J ends lost 4 bases and 7 bases, in that order; junction bases with no gene match: 10. CDR3 DNA sequence: TGCGCCAGCAGCCGATTGGGACAGGGGACGGGTGAAAAACTGTTTTTT. This codes for CASSRLGQGTGEKLFF.

The chain links TRBV4-2 to TRBJ2-7; D possibly corresponds to TRBD1 (5 bases). V shed 1 base and J shed 3 bases, with 10 bases lying between them. The length of the CDR3 is 14 residues. CDR1 and CDR2 from the germline V gene are LGHNA and YNFKEQ. The CDR3 sequence is CASSQVPQGYEQYF. The DNA of the CDR3 is TGTGCCAGCAGCCAAGTCCCCCAGGGCTACGAGCAGTACTTC.

The V gene is TRBV7-3, the J gene TRBJ2-7, with 8 bases fitting TRBD1. V lost 1 base and J lost 2; bases outside the gene matches: 4. The CDR3 loop spans 15 amino acids. Per germline, CDR1 SGHTA and CDR2 FQGTGA. The CDR3: CASSLIGTGTYEQYF. CDR3 DNA sequence: TGTGCCAGCAGCTTAATCGGGACAGGAACCTACGAGCAGTACTTC. The variable domain in full, with the rest retrieved from reference TRBV7-3 and TRBJ2-7, is GAGVSQTPSNKVTEKGKYVELRCDPISGHTALYWYRQSLGQGPEFLIYFQGTGAADDSGLPNDRFFAVRPEGSVSTLKIQRTERGDSAVYLCASSLIGTGTYEQYFGPGTRLTVT.

This CDR3 reads CASSTGVGEQYF. CDR3 bases: TGTGCCAGCAGTACAGGGGTCGGCGAGCAGTACTTC. The chain employs TRBV14 and TRBJ2-7; 7 bases agree with TRBD1. The length of the CDR3 is 12 residues. CDR1 SGHDN and CDR2 FVKESK come from the germline V gene. The J segment lost 6 bases and the V segment lost 6 bases, leaving 5 bases of the junction unmatched. Full variable domain (remainder filled in from reference TRBV14 and TRBJ2-7): EAGVTQFPSHSVIEKGQTVTLRCDPISGHDNLYWYRRVMGKEIKFLLHFVKESKQDESGMPNNRFLAERTGGTYSTLKVQPAELEDSGVYFCASSTGVGEQYFGPGTRLTVT.

The V call is TRBV28, the J call TRBJ1-1; a weak D match, TRBD1 (6 bases). In germline, CDR1 is MDHEN, CDR2 SYDVKM. The CDR3 has 14 residues. The ends were cut back, 5 bases at V and 11 bases at J, with 21 bases in the middle. CDR3 sequence: CASSLHSGGLVAFF. CDR3 bases: TGTGCCAGCAGTCTCCACTCCGGGGGGCTCGTGGCTTTCTTT.

The chain uses TRBV13 and TRBJ2-1; D is possibly TRBD2 (6 bases). CDR3 length: 15 amino acids. The ends were cut back, 5 bases at V and 6 bases at J, with 17 bases in the middle. Germline CDR1 PRHDT, CDR2 FYEKMQ (reference sequence). CDR3 DNA: TGTGCCAGCAGCCTCCTAGGAGGGCGGGGCAATGAGCAGTTCTTC. Translated: CASSLLGGRGNEQFF. Full variable domain (missing parts from reference TRBV13 and TRBJ2-1): AAGVIQSPRHLIKEKRETATLKCYPIPRHDTVYWYQQGPGQDPQFLISFYEKMQSDKGSIPDRFSAQQFSDYHSELNMSSLELGDSALYFCASSLLGGRGNEQFFGPGTRLTVL.

Only a few counts were recorded for this clone. The rearrangement uses TRBV7-3 and TRBJ1-1; D is possibly TRBD1 (5 bases). Germline V gives CDR1 SGHTA, CDR2 FQGTGA. Between the trimmed V and J ends, which lost 5 bases and 3 bases, there was a span of 10 bases. The CDR3 contains 13 residues. As DNA, the CDR3 is TGTGCCAGCAGCACCCAGGGCGACACTGAAGCTTTCTTT. Translation: CASSTQGDTEAFF.

The rearrangement links TRBV7-6 to TRBJ2-5, with 9 bases that match TRBD1. The CDR3 is 17 amino acids. CDR1 SGHVS and CDR2 FNYEAQ come from the germline V gene. The J segment lost 1 base and the V segment lost 4 bases, leaving 10 bases of the junction unmatched. The CDR3 spells CASSSRSTGGGQETQYF. CDR3 sequence (DNA): TGTGCCAGCAGCTCTCGATCGACAGGGGGGGGCCAAGAGACCCAGTACTTC.

The rearrangement links TRBV19 to TRBJ1-1; no clear D gene. The germline V and J ends were trimmed by 6 bases and 3 bases, with 8 bases remaining between them. Germline CDR1 and CDR2: LNHDA and SQIVND (reference sequence). CDR3 length: 12 amino acids. The CDR3 nucleotides read TGTGCCAGTAGGATCACAGACACTGAAGCTTTCTTT. It translates to CASRITDTEAFF.

The chain couples TRBV4-3 to TRBJ2-1; D may match TRBD1 or TRBD2 (6 bases each). The germline V and J ends were trimmed by 4 bases and 3 bases, with 16 bases remaining between them. Germline assignment: CDR1 LGHNA and CDR2 YSLEER. The CDR3 is 16 amino acids. CDR3 residues: CASSLDGGLYYNEQFF. Written as DNA, the CDR3 is TGCGCCAGCAGCCTCGACGGGGGCCTATACTACAATGAGCAGTTCTTC.

The rearrangement joins TRBV5-4 to TRBJ1-1, with 9 bases lining up with TRBD1. The J segment lost 4 bases and the V segment lost 0 bases, leaving 4 bases of the junction unmatched. The CDR3 has 15 residues. Germline assignment: CDR1 SGHNT and CDR2 YYREEE (reference sequence). As DNA, the CDR3 is TGTGCCAGCAGCTTGGCCAAACAGGGGGCCACTGAAGCTTTCTTT. It specifies CASSLAKQGATEAFF.